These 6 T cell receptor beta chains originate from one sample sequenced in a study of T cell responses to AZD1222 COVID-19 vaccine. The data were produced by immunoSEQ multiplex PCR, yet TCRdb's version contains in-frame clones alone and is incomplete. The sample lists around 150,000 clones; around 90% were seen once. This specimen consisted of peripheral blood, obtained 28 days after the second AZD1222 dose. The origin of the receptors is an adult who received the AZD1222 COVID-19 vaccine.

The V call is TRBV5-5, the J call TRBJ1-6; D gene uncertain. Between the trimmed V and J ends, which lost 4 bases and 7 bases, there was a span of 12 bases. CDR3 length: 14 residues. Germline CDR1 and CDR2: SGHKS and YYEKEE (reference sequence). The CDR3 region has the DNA TGTGCCAGCAGCCCCGCCCCCAGGAATTCACCCCTCCACTTT. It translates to CASSPAPRNSPLHF. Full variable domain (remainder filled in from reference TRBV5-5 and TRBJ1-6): DAGVTQSPTHLIKTRGQQVTLRCSPISGHKSVSWYQQVLGQGPQFIFQYYEKEERGRGNFPDRFSARQFPNYSSELNVNALLLGDSALYLCASSPAPRNSPLHFGNGTRLTVT.

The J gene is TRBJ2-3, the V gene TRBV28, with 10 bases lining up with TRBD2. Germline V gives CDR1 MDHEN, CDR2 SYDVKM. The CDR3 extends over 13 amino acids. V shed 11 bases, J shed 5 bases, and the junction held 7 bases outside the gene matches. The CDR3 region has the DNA TGTGCCCTCGGGACTAGCGTGCAAGATACGCAGTATTTT. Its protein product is CALGTSVQDTQYF.

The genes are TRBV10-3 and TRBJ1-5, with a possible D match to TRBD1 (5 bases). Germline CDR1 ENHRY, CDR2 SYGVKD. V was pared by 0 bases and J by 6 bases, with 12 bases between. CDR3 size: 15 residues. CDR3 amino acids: CAISESRGGGQPQHF. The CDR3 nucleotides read TGTGCCATCAGTGAGTCGCGGGGGGGAGGTCAGCCCCAGCATTTT.

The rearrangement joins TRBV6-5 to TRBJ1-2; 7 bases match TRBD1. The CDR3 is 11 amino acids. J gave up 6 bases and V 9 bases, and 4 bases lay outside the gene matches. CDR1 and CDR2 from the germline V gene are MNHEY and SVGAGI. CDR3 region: CARDRKNGYTF. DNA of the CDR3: TGTGCCAGGGACAGGAAGAATGGCTACACCTTC.

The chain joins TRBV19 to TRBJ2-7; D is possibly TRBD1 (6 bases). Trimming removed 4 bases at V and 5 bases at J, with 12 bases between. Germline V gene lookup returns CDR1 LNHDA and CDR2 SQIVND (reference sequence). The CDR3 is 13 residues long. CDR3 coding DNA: TGTGCCAGTAGTAGAGGACAGTCCCACGAGCAGTACTTC. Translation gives CASSRGQSHEQYF.

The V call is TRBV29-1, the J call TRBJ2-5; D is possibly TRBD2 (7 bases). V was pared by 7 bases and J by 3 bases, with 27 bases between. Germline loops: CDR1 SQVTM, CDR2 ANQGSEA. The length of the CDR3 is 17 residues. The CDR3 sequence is CSAHLRWGGPTKETQYF. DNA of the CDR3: TGCAGCGCTCATCTGCGGTGGGGGGGCCCGACGAAAGAGACCCAGTACTTC.